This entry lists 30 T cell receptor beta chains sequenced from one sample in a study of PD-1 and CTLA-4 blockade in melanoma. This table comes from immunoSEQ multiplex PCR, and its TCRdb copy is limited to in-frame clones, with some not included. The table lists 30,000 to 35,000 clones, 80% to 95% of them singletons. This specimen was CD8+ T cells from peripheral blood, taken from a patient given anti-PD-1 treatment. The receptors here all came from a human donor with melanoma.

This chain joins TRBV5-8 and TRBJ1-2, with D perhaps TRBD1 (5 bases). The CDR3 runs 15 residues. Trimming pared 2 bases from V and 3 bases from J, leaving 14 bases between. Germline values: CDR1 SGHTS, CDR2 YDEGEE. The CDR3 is CASSLVSGPHYGYTF. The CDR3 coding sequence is TGTGCCAGCAGCTTAGTCTCAGGGCCTCACTATGGCTACACCTTC.

CDR3 DNA sequence: TGTGCCAGCACCCCGGGGAGCAATCAGCCCCAGCATTTT. Its protein is CASTPGSNQPQHF. The V and J genes are TRBV6-5 and TRBJ1-5; D gene unclear. The germline V gene has CDR1 MNHEY and CDR2 SVGAGI. V was cut by 7 bases and J by 1 base, with 8 bases left in between. The CDR3 is 13 residues long.

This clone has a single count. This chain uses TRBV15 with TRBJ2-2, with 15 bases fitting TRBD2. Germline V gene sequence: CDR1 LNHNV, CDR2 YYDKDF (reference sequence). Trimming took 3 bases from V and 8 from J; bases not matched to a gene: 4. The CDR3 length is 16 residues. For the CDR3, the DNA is TGTGCCACCAGCAGCGGACTAGCGGGAGGGCTTGGGGAGCTGTTTTTT. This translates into CATSSGLAGGLGELFF.

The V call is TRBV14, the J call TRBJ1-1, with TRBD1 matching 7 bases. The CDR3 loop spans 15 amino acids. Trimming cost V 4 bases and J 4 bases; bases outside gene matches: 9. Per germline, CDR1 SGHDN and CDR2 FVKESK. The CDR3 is CASSPRRGGGTEAFF. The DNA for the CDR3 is TGTGCCAGCAGCCCCAGGAGAGGGGGCGGCACTGAAGCTTTCTTT.

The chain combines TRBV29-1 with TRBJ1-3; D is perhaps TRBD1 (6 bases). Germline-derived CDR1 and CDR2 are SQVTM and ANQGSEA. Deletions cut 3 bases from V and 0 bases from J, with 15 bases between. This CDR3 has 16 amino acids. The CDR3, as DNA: TGCAGCGTTGAGCGGTGGGACACTCTCTCTGGAAACACCATATATTTT. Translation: CSVERWDTLSGNTIYF.

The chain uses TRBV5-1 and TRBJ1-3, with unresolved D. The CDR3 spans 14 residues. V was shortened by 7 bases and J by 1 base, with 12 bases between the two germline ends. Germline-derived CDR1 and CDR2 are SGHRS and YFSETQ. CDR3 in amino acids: CASAPTGSGNTIYF. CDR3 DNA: TGCGCCAGCGCACCGACGGGATCTGGAAACACCATATATTTT.

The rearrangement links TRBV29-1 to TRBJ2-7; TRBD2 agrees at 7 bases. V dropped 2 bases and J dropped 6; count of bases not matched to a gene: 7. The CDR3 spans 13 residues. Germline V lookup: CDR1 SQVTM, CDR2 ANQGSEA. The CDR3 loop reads CSVESRGGPEQYF. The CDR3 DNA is TGCAGCGTTGAAAGTCGGGGAGGGCCCGAGCAGTACTTC.

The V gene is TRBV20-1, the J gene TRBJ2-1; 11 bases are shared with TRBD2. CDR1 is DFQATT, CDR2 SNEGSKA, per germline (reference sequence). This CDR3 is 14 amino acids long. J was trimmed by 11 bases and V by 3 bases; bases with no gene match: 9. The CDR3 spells CSASSLAGGDKQFF. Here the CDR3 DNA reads TGCAGTGCTAGTTCCCTAGCGGGGGGCGATAAGCAGTTCTTC.

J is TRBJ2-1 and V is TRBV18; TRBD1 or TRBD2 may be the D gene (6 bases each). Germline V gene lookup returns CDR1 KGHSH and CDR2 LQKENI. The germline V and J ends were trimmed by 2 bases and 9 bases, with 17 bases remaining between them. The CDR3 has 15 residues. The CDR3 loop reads CASSPSMGGVTEQFF. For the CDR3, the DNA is TGTGCCAGCTCACCAAGTATGGGGGGCGTTACTGAGCAGTTCTTC.

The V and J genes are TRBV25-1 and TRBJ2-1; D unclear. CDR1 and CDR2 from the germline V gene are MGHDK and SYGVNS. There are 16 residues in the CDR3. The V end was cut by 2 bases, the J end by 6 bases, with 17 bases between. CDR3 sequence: CASSERGGPKGNEQFF. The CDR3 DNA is TGTGCCAGCAGTGAAAGAGGTGGGCCGAAGGGCAATGAGCAGTTCTTC.

The chain's CDR3 is CASSFIPQEGEQYF. The CDR3 region has the DNA TGTGCCAGCAGTTTTATACCGCAAGAGGGCGAGCAGTACTTC. The chain couples TRBV27 to TRBJ2-7, with a tentative D call TRBD2 (5 bases). The CDR3 is 14 amino acids. Trimming removed 3 bases at V and 6 bases at J, with 15 bases between. Looked up from germline, CDR1 is MNHEY and CDR2 is SMNVEV (reference sequence).

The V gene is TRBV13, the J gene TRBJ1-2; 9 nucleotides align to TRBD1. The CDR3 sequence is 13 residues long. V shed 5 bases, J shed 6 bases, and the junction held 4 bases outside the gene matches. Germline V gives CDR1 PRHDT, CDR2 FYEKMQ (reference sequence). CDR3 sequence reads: CASSEGQGNGYTF. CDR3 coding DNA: TGTGCCAGCAGCGAAGGACAGGGGAATGGCTACACCTTC.

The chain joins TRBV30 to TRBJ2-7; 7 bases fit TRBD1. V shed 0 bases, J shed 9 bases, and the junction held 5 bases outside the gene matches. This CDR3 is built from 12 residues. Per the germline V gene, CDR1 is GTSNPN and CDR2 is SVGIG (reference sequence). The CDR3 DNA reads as TGTGCCTGGAGTGTCAACAGGGGTGGGCAGTACTTC. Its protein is CAWSVNRGGQYF.

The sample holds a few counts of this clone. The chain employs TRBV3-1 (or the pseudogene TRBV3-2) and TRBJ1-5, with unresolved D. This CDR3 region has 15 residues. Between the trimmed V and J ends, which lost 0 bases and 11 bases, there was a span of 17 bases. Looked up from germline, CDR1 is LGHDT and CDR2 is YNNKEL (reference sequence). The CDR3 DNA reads TGTGCCAGCAGCCAAGATCCGGGAAGACTTTTGGCCCAGCATTTT. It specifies CASSQDPGRLLAQHF.

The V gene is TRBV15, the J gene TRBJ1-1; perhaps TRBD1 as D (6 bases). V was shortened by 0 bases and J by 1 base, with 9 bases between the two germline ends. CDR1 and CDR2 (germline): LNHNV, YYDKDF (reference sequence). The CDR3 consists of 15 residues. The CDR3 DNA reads TGTGCCACCAGCAGAGAAAGACAGGCGAACACTGAAGCTTTCTTT. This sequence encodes CATSRERQANTEAFF. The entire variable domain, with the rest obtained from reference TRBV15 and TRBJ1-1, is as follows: DAMVIQNPRYQVTQFGKPVTLSCSQTLNHNVMYWYQQKSSQAPKLLFHYYDKDFNNEADTPDNFQSRRPNTSFCFLDIRSPGLGDTAMYLCATSRERQANTEAFFGQGTRLTVV.

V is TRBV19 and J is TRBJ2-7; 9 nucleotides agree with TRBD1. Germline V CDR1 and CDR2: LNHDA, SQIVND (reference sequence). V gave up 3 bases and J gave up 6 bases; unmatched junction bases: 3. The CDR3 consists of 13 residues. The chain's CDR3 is CASSIGTGSEQYF. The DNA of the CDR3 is TGTGCCAGTAGTATCGGGACAGGGAGCGAGCAGTACTTC.

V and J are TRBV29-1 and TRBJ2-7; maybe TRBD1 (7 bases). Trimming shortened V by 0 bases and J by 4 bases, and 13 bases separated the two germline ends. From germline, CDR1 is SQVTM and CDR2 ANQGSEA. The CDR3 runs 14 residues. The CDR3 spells CSVEDETGTYEQYF. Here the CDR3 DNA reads TGCAGCGTTGAAGATGAGACAGGGACTTACGAGCAGTACTTC.

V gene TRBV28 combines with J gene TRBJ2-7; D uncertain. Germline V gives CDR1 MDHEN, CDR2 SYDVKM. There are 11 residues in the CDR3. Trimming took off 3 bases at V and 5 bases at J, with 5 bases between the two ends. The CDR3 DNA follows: TGTGCCAGCAGTTTCAAGGACGAGCAGTACTTC. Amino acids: CASSFKDEQYF.

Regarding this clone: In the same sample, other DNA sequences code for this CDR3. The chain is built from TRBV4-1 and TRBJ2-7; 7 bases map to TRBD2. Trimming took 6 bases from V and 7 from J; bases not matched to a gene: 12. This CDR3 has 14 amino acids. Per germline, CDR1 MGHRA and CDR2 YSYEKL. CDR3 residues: CASRDPGGSYEQYF. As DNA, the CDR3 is TGCGCCAGCAGGGACCCGGGGGGATCGTATGAGCAGTACTTC.

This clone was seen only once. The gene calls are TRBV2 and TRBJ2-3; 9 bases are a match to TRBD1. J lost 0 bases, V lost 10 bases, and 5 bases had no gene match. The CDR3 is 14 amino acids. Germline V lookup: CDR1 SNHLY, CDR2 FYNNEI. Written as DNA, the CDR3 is TGTGCCACCGGGACAGGGCAAAGCACAGATACGCAGTATTTT. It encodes CATGTGQSTDTQYF. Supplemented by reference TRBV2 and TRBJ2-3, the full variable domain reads EPEVTQTPSHQVTQMGQEVILRCVPISNHLYFYWYRQILGQKVEFLVSFYNNEISEKSEIFDDQFSVERPDGSNFTLKIRSTKLEDSAMYFCATGTGQSTDTQYFGPGTRLTVL.

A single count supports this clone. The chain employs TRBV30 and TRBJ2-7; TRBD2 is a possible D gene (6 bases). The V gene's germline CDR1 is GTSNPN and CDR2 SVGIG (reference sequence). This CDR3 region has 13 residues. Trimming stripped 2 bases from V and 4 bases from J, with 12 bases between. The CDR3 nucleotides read TGTGCCTGGAGTCGGGACTCTCAGTACGAGCAGTACTTC. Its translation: CAWSRDSQYEQYF.

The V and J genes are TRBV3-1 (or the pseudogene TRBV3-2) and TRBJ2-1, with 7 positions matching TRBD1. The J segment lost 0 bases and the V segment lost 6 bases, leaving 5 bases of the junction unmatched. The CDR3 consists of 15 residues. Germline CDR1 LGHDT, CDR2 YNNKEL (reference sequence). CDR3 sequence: CASSRDSYSYNEQFF. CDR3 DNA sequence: TGTGCCAGCAGTCGGGACAGCTACTCCTACAATGAGCAGTTCTTC.

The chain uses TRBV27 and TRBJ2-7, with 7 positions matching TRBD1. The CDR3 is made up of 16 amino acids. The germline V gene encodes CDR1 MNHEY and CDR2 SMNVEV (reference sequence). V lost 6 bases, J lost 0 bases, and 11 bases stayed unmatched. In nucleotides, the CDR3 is TGTGCCAGCAGCCCCTCTCTGACAGGGAGCTCCTACGAGCAGTACTTC. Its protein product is CASSPSLTGSSYEQYF.

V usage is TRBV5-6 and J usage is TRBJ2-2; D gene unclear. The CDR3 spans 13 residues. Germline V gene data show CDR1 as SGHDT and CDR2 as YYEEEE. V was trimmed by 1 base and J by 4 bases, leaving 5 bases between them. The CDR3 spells CASSLSGTGELFF. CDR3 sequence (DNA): TGTGCCAGCAGCTTGTCAGGCACCGGGGAGCTGTTTTTT. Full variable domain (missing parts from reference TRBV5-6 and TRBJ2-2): DAGVTQSPTHLIKTRGQQVTLRCSPKSGHDTVSWYQQALGQGPQFIFQYYEEEERQRGNFPDRFSGHQFPNYSSELNVNALLLGDSALYLCASSLSGTGELFFGEGSRLTVL.

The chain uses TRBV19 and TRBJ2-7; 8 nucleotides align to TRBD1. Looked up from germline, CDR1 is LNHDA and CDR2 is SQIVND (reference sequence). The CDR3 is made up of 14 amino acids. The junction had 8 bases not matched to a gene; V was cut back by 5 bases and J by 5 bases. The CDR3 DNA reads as TGTGCCAGTAGTGTCCGGGACAGGCTCGACGAGCAGTACTTC. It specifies CASSVRDRLDEQYF.

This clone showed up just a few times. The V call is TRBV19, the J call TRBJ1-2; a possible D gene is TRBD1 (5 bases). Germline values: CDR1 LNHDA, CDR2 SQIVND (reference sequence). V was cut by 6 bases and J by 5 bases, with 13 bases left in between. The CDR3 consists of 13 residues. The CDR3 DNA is TGTGCCAGTAGCCCGGGGCAGGGATATGGCTACACCTTC. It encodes CASSPGQGYGYTF. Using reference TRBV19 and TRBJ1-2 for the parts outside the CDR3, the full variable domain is DGGITQSPKYLFRKEGQNVTLSCEQNLNHDAMYWYRQDPGQGLRLIYYSQIVNDFQKGDIAEGYSVSREKKESFPLTVTSAQKNPTAFYLCASSPGQGYGYTFGSGTRLTVV.

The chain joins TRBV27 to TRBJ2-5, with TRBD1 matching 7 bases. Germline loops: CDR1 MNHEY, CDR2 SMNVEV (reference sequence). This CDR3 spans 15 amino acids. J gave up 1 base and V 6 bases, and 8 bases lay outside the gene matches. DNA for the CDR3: TGTGCCAGCAGCGCGCCACAGGGGACCCAAGAGACCCAGTACTTC. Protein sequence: CASSAPQGTQETQYF.

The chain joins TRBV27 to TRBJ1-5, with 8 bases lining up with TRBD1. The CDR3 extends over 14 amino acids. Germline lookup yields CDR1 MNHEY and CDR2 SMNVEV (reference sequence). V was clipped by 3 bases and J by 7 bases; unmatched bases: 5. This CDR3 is CASSLGRGQQPQHF. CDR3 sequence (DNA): TGTGCCAGCAGTTTGGGCAGGGGGCAACAGCCCCAGCATTTT.

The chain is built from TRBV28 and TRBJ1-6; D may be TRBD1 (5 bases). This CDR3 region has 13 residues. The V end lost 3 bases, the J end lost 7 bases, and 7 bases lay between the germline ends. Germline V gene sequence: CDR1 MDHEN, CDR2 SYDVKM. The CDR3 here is CASSLSGNSPLHF. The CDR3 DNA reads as TGTGCCAGCAGTTTGTCAGGGAATTCACCCCTCCACTTT.

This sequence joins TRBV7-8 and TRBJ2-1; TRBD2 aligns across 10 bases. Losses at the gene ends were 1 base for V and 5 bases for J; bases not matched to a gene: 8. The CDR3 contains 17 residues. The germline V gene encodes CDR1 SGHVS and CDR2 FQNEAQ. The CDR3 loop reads CASSLEPAGGTHNEQFF. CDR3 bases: TGTGCCAGCAGCTTAGAGCCAGCGGGGGGGACCCACAATGAGCAGTTCTTC.